These T cell receptor beta chains were read from a single sample in a study of T cells in Graves' hyperthyroidism and ophthalmopathy. TCRdb passed the multiplex PCR reads through MiXCR, listing each CDR3 protein once. Here the sample spans approximately 330,000 distinct CDR3 sequences, roughly 13% being singletons. The source material was blood. The receptors were gathered from a woman in her thirties or forties with Graves' ophthalmopathy. The CDR3 runs from the conserved cysteine through the conserved F or W. Each record gives: D gene, clone size, V gene, J gene, CDR3 protein, CDR3 DNA. D genes are given only for firm matches. Only some rows state a clone size, as once, few, many or a class for expanded clones.

d_call: NA; clone_size: many; v_call: TRBV29-1; j_call: TRBJ1-6; cdr3_aa: CSVVGQVADSPLHF; cdr3_nt: TGCAGCGTTGTCGGTCAGGTAGCGGATTCACCCCTCCACTTT
d_call: NA; clone_size: many; v_call: TRBV6-1; j_call: TRBJ1-1; cdr3_aa: CASSPSNTEAFF; cdr3_nt: TGTGCCAGCAGTCCCAGTAACACTGAAGCTTTCTTT
d_call: TRBD2; clone_size: many; v_call: TRBV28; j_call: TRBJ2-2; cdr3_aa: CASNLSGRQNTGELFF; cdr3_nt: TGTGCCAGCAATTTGAGCGGGAGGCAAAACACCGGGGAGCTGTTTTTT
d_call: NA; clone_size: NA; v_call: TRBV7-6; j_call: TRBJ2-2; cdr3_aa: CASSFEGPSGELFF; cdr3_nt: TGTGCCAGCAGCTTTGAGGGACCGTCCGGGGAGCTGTTTTTT
d_call: NA; clone_size: few; v_call: TRBV10-2; j_call: TRBJ1-5; cdr3_aa: CASSESSSNQPQHF; cdr3_nt: TGCGCCAGCAGTGAGTCAAGCAGTAATCAGCCCCAGCATTTT
d_call: TRBD2; clone_size: many; v_call: TRBV11-2; j_call: TRBJ2-1; cdr3_aa: CASSLTSGGAGSYNEQFF; cdr3_nt: TGTGCCAGCAGCTTAACTAGCGGGGGGGCTGGCTCCTACAATGAGCAGTTCTTC
d_call: NA; clone_size: NA; v_call: TRBV29-1; j_call: TRBJ2-5; cdr3_aa: CSVEGPVETQYF; cdr3_nt: TGCAGCGTTGAAGGGCCCGTGGAGACCCAGTACTTC
d_call: TRBD2; clone_size: many; v_call: TRBV20-1; j_call: TRBJ2-1; cdr3_aa: CSARPPSGRGSYNEQFF; cdr3_nt: TGCAGTGCTAGACCCCCTAGCGGGAGGGGGTCCTACAATGAGCAGTTCTTC
d_call: NA; clone_size: many; v_call: TRBV12-3/TRBV12-4; j_call: TRBJ1-2; cdr3_aa: CASSLAGDKYGYTF; cdr3_nt: TGTGCCAGCAGTTTAGCCGGGGACAAGTATGGCTACACCTTC
d_call: TRBD1; clone_size: many; v_call: TRBV6-1; j_call: TRBJ1-2; cdr3_aa: CASRSTGYYGYTF; cdr3_nt: TGTGCCAGCAGATCGACAGGGTACTATGGCTACACCTTC
d_call: NA; clone_size: many; v_call: TRBV11-3; j_call: TRBJ2-1; cdr3_aa: CASSMIRGGEQFF; cdr3_nt: TGTGCCAGCAGCATGATCAGGGGTGGTGAGCAGTTCTTC
d_call: NA; clone_size: many; v_call: TRBV6-2/TRBV6-3; j_call: TRBJ2-5; cdr3_aa: CASSFESFGTQYF; cdr3_nt: TGTGCCAGCAGTTTCGAAAGCTTCGGGACCCAGTACTTC
d_call: NA; clone_size: many; v_call: TRBV3-1; j_call: TRBJ2-1; cdr3_aa: CASSQWKPEGRVRNEQFF; cdr3_nt: TGTGCCAGCAGCCAGTGGAAGCCGGAGGGCAGGGTAAGGAATGAGCAGTTCTTC
d_call: TRBD2; clone_size: NA; v_call: TRBV20-1; j_call: TRBJ2-1; cdr3_aa: CSAPEWGGNEQFF; cdr3_nt: TGCAGTGCCCCCGAATGGGGGGGGAATGAGCAGTTCTTC
d_call: NA; clone_size: NA; v_call: TRBV7-9; j_call: TRBJ2-2; cdr3_aa: CASSTSTGELFF; cdr3_nt: TGTGCCAGCAGCACTAGCACCGGGGAGCTGTTTTTT
d_call: NA; clone_size: many; v_call: TRBV18; j_call: TRBJ1-5; cdr3_aa: CASSVDRNQPQHF; cdr3_nt: TGTGCCAGCTCAGTGGACCGCAATCAGCCCCAGCATTTT
d_call: NA; clone_size: many; v_call: TRBV28; j_call: TRBJ2-2; cdr3_aa: CASSFVRGDTGELFF; cdr3_nt: TGTGCCAGCAGTTTTGTCCGGGGAGACACCGGGGAGCTGTTTTTT
d_call: TRBD2; clone_size: many; v_call: TRBV6-1; j_call: TRBJ2-3; cdr3_aa: CASEIGLARGTDTQYF; cdr3_nt: TGTGCCAGCGAGATCGGACTAGCGAGAGGCACAGATACGCAGTATTTT
d_call: NA; clone_size: NA; v_call: TRBV11-2; j_call: TRBJ2-1; cdr3_aa: CASSLVAQGNNEQFF; cdr3_nt: TGTGCCAGCAGCTTAGTGGCTCAAGGGAACAATGAGCAGTTCTTC
d_call: NA; clone_size: many; v_call: TRBV3-1; j_call: TRBJ1-1; cdr3_aa: CASSPSRDGKAFF; cdr3_nt: TGTGCCAGCAGCCCAAGCCGGGACGGTAAAGCTTTCTTT
d_call: TRBD1; clone_size: many; v_call: TRBV3-1; j_call: TRBJ1-2; cdr3_aa: CASSRGTGDYGYTF; cdr3_nt: TGTGCCAGCAGCCGAGGGACAGGGGACTATGGCTACACCTTC
d_call: TRBD1; clone_size: NA; v_call: TRBV7-2; j_call: TRBJ1-1; cdr3_aa: CASSSRQGVNTEAFF; cdr3_nt: TGTGCCAGCAGCTCCCGACAGGGGGTAAACACTGAAGCTTTCTTT
d_call: TRBD2; clone_size: many; v_call: TRBV15; j_call: TRBJ2-3; cdr3_aa: CATSSQGLARTDTQYF; cdr3_nt: TGTGCCACCAGCAGTCAAGGACTAGCGAGAACAGATACGCAGTATTTT
d_call: TRBD1; clone_size: many; v_call: TRBV7-8; j_call: TRBJ2-7; cdr3_aa: CASSLPDRAYEQYF; cdr3_nt: TGTGCCAGCAGCTTACCCGACAGGGCCTACGAGCAGTACTTC
d_call: NA; clone_size: many; v_call: TRBV2; j_call: TRBJ2-7; cdr3_aa: CASSGGGLTVSYEQYF; cdr3_nt: TGTGCCAGCAGTGGTGGAGGGTTAACCGTCTCCTACGAGCAGTACTTC
d_call: TRBD1; clone_size: few; v_call: TRBV11-3; j_call: TRBJ1-4; cdr3_aa: CASSQGGAQGTNEKLFF; cdr3_nt: TGTGCCAGCAGCCAGGGGGGCGCCCAGGGAACTAATGAAAAACTGTTTTTT
d_call: TRBD1; clone_size: many; v_call: TRBV7-9; j_call: TRBJ2-7; cdr3_aa: CASSSVGTGGRYEQYF; cdr3_nt: TGTGCCAGCAGCTCGGTGGGGACAGGGGGACGGTACGAGCAGTACTTC
d_call: TRBD1; clone_size: NA; v_call: TRBV24-1; j_call: TRBJ2-4; cdr3_aa: CATKSGGNENIQYF; cdr3_nt: TGTGCCACCAAGTCAGGGGGAAACGAGAACATTCAGTACTTC
d_call: TRBD2; clone_size: NA; v_call: TRBV11-2; j_call: TRBJ2-2; cdr3_aa: CASSLFLAATGELFF; cdr3_nt: TGTGCCAGCAGCTTGTTTCTAGCGGCCACCGGGGAGCTGTTTTTT
d_call: NA; clone_size: few; v_call: TRBV24-1; j_call: TRBJ1-6; cdr3_aa: CATRGQHNSPLHF; cdr3_nt: TGTGCCACCAGAGGACAGCATAATTCACCCCTCCACTTT
d_call: NA; clone_size: few; v_call: TRBV25-1; j_call: TRBJ1-2; cdr3_aa: CASSGVGRAYGYTF; cdr3_nt: TGTGCCAGCAGTGGGGTGGGACGGGCCTATGGCTACACCTTC
d_call: NA; clone_size: many; v_call: TRBV18; j_call: TRBJ2-2; cdr3_aa: CASSRLNTGELFF; cdr3_nt: TGTGCCAGCTCACGCCTGAACACCGGGGAGCTGTTTTTT
d_call: TRBD2; clone_size: many; v_call: TRBV7-9; j_call: TRBJ2-1; cdr3_aa: CASSPVSGGSWNEQFF; cdr3_nt: TGTGCCAGCAGCCCAGTTAGCGGGGGCAGTTGGAATGAGCAGTTCTTC
d_call: TRBD2; clone_size: NA; v_call: TRBV6-1; j_call: TRBJ2-7; cdr3_aa: CASSLTTSGRRAYEQYF; cdr3_nt: TGTGCCAGCTCACTGACGACTAGCGGGAGGCGAGCCTACGAGCAGTACTTC
d_call: NA; clone_size: many; v_call: TRBV20-1; j_call: TRBJ2-3; cdr3_aa: CSAFDLLALTDTQYF; cdr3_nt: TGCAGTGCTTTCGACCTACTAGCCCTCACAGATACGCAGTATTTT
d_call: NA; clone_size: many; v_call: TRBV2; j_call: TRBJ1-5; cdr3_aa: CASSWTKDGSPQHF; cdr3_nt: TGTGCCAGCAGCTGGACAAAGGACGGTTCGCCCCAGCATTTT
d_call: NA; clone_size: NA; v_call: TRBV20-1; j_call: TRBJ2-3; cdr3_aa: CSALSRTGADTQYF; cdr3_nt: TGCAGTGCTTTATCCCGAACGGGGGCAGATACGCAGTATTTT
d_call: NA; clone_size: many; v_call: TRBV19; j_call: TRBJ1-1; cdr3_aa: CASSIRSRAWGAFF; cdr3_nt: TGTGCCAGTAGTATAAGAAGCAGGGCTTGGGGAGCTTTCTTT
d_call: NA; clone_size: many; v_call: TRBV28; j_call: TRBJ2-3; cdr3_aa: CASSPLERVGDTQYF; cdr3_nt: TGTGCCAGCAGTCCCCTCGAGCGGGTTGGCGATACGCAGTATTTT
d_call: NA; clone_size: once; v_call: TRBV18; j_call: TRBJ1-1; cdr3_aa: CASSPPSLEAFF; cdr3_nt: TGTGCCAGCTCACCACCGAGTCTAGAAGCTTTCTTT
d_call: NA; clone_size: many; v_call: TRBV11-2; j_call: TRBJ1-1; cdr3_aa: CASSLVRGGRMDTEAFF; cdr3_nt: TGTGCCAGCAGCTTAGTACGAGGGGGGCGTATGGACACTGAAGCTTTCTTT
d_call: NA; clone_size: many; v_call: TRBV2; j_call: TRBJ1-1; cdr3_aa: CASRAEGVSTEAFF; cdr3_nt: TGTGCCAGCAGGGCCGAGGGCGTGAGCACTGAAGCTTTCTTT
d_call: TRBD1; clone_size: many; v_call: TRBV6-5; j_call: TRBJ2-7; cdr3_aa: CASSYRGQGTYEQYF; cdr3_nt: TGTGCCAGCAGTTACCGTGGACAGGGGACCTACGAGCAGTACTTC
d_call: NA; clone_size: many; v_call: TRBV29-1; j_call: TRBJ1-1; cdr3_aa: CSVSSGTANTEAFF; cdr3_nt: TGCAGCGTTTCTTCCGGGACGGCGAACACTGAAGCTTTCTTT
d_call: NA; clone_size: once; v_call: TRBV27; j_call: TRBJ1-5; cdr3_aa: CASSQHSRVGNQPQHF; cdr3_nt: TGTGCCAGCAGTCAACACTCCAGGGTAGGAAATCAGCCCCAGCATTTT
d_call: TRBD2; clone_size: NA; v_call: TRBV20-1; j_call: TRBJ2-4; cdr3_aa: CSARDKLAGGGIQYF; cdr3_nt: TGCAGTGCTAGAGATAAGCTAGCGGGTGGAGGCATTCAGTACTTC
d_call: TRBD1; clone_size: NA; v_call: TRBV10-3; j_call: TRBJ2-3; cdr3_aa: CAISESAGGNTDTQYF; cdr3_nt: TGTGCCATCAGTGAGTCGGCAGGGGGAAACACAGATACGCAGTATTTT
d_call: NA; clone_size: few; v_call: TRBV30; j_call: TRBJ1-5; cdr3_aa: CAWSVGGLGNQPQHF; cdr3_nt: TGTGCCTGGAGTGTAGGCGGGCTAGGGAATCAGCCCCAGCATTTT
d_call: TRBD1; clone_size: few; v_call: TRBV27; j_call: TRBJ1-2; cdr3_aa: CASGTYRGDVYGYTF; cdr3_nt: TGTGCCAGCGGAACCTACAGGGGAGATGTCTATGGCTACACCTTC
d_call: TRBD1; clone_size: NA; v_call: TRBV10-2; j_call: TRBJ2-7; cdr3_aa: CASSTGQGGYEQYF; cdr3_nt: TGCGCCAGCAGTACGGGACAGGGAGGGTACGAGCAGTACTTC
d_call: NA; clone_size: many; v_call: TRBV2; j_call: TRBJ2-7; cdr3_aa: CASRQGGRSYEQYF; cdr3_nt: TGTGCCAGCAGGCAGGGGGGCAGATCCTACGAGCAGTACTTC
d_call: TRBD2; clone_size: NA; v_call: TRBV4-1; j_call: TRBJ2-7; cdr3_aa: CASSLHTSGLSYEQYF; cdr3_nt: TGCGCCAGCAGCCTACATACTAGCGGGCTTTCCTACGAGCAGTACTTC
d_call: TRBD1; clone_size: many; v_call: TRBV29-1; j_call: TRBJ1-1; cdr3_aa: CSVVAGGLTEAFF; cdr3_nt: TGCAGCGTTGTCGCAGGGGGCCTCACTGAAGCTTTCTTT
d_call: TRBD2; clone_size: NA; v_call: TRBV20-1; j_call: TRBJ2-1; cdr3_aa: CSATPHSGRGNEQFF; cdr3_nt: TGCAGTGCCACACCTCATAGCGGGAGGGGGAATGAGCAGTTCTTC
d_call: TRBD1; clone_size: NA; v_call: TRBV6-1; j_call: TRBJ2-1; cdr3_aa: CASSLDRDYNEQFF; cdr3_nt: TGTGCCAGCAGCTTGGACAGGGACTACAATGAGCAGTTCTTC
d_call: TRBD2; clone_size: NA; v_call: TRBV6-1; j_call: TRBJ2-1; cdr3_aa: CASSLVAGGNEQFF; cdr3_nt: TGTGCCAGCAGTCTTGTAGCGGGAGGGAATGAGCAGTTCTTC
d_call: TRBD2; clone_size: NA; v_call: TRBV28; j_call: TRBJ2-1; cdr3_aa: CASSSPLEREGREQFF; cdr3_nt: TGTGCCAGCAGTTCCCCCTTAGAGCGGGAGGGCCGAGAGCAGTTCTTC